Listed below are T cell receptor beta chains from one sample, sequenced in a study of CD8 T cells in ankylosing spondylitis. MiXCR, run by TCRdb on the 5' RACE reads, gives a single entry per CDR3 protein. The sample lists roughly 220,000 distinct CDR3 sequences; about 10% were seen once. The sequencing input was blood, either unsorted or a sorted T cell fraction (not recorded which). These receptor sequences come from a male donor with ankylosing spondylitis or in good health (not recorded which). Both conserved end residues are part of each CDR3. The D gene is left open where the match is weak. Size is stated for part of the rows, as once, few or many counts, or as a class when the clone is expanded.

J,size,D,V,DNA,CDR3
TRBJ1-3,NA,TRBD1,TRBV6-5,TGTGCCAGCAGTTACAGGACAGGGTATGGAAACACCATATATTTT,CASSYRTGYGNTIYF
TRBJ2-7,many,NA,TRBV5-1,TGCGCCAGCAGGAAAGAAAACACGGGGAGCGAGCAGTACTTC,CASRKENTGSEQYF
TRBJ2-7,many,TRBD2,TRBV18,TGTGCCAGCTCACTTAATTGGCGGGGGGACTACGAGCAGTACTTC,CASSLNWRGDYEQYF
TRBJ2-3,many,NA,TRBV5-1,TGCGCCAGCCTCCTATTGGACCCTAGCACAGATACGCAGTATTTT,CASLLLDPSTDTQYF
TRBJ2-1,NA,TRBD2,TRBV27,TGTGCCAGCAGTTTATCTACTAGCGGGGGGTATGAGCAGTTCTTC,CASSLSTSGGYEQFF
TRBJ2-7,many,TRBD1,TRBV5-1,TGCGCCAGCAGCTTAGGATTAGGGACAGTGAACTACGAGCAGTACTTC,CASSLGLGTVNYEQYF
TRBJ2-7,few,TRBD1,TRBV19,TGTGCCAGTAGTATTGACAGGGAATACGAGCAGTACTTC,CASSIDREYEQYF
TRBJ2-1,many,TRBD1,TRBV20-1,TGCAGTGGAGGGGGCGAAAGCTACAATGAGCAGTTCTTC,CSGGGESYNEQFF
TRBJ2-7,few,TRBD1,TRBV3-1,TGTGCCAGCAGCCCCCCGGGACAGGGGGCGGTCTACGAGCAGTACTTC,CASSPPGQGAVYEQYF
TRBJ1-6,many,NA,TRBV4-2,TGTGCCAGCAGCCAAGGGACAAACGATCGGGATTCACCCCTCCACTTT,CASSQGTNDRDSPLHF
TRBJ2-7,many,TRBD1,TRBV5-1,TGCGCCAGCAGCCCAGACAGGGTTCGCGAGCAGTACTTC,CASSPDRVREQYF
TRBJ1-1,many,NA,TRBV6-5,TGTGCCAGCAGTTACTATCTCGGACAGAACACTGAAGCTTTCTTT,CASSYYLGQNTEAFF
TRBJ2-1,many,NA,TRBV10-3,TGTGCCATCAGTGATGGGTATGAGCAGTTCTTC,CAISDGYEQFF
TRBJ2-3,many,TRBD1,TRBV28,TGTGCCAGCAGTCTTCCATCGGGACAGAAAGATACGCAGTATTTT,CASSLPSGQKDTQYF
TRBJ2-1,many,NA,TRBV24-1,TGTGCCACCTTAATAGATCATGGCAGGGCCAGCGATAAGTATAATGAGCAGTTCTTC,CATLIDHGRASDKYNEQFF
TRBJ2-1,NA,NA,TRBV5-1,TGCGCCAGCAGCTTCGCCAACAATGAGCAGTTCTTC,CASSFANNEQFF
TRBJ2-5,many,NA,TRBV7-9,TGTGCCAGCAGCCGTAGCGGCTCAGAGACCCAGTACTTC,CASSRSGSETQYF
TRBJ2-7,many,NA,TRBV5-1,TGCGCCAGCAGCTTGGGTGGGACAAGCTCCTACGAGCAGTACTTC,CASSLGGTSSYEQYF
TRBJ2-1,many,NA,TRBV27,TGTGCCAGCAGTCTGGATTTTGCGGGACCGTACAATGAGCAGTTCTTC,CASSLDFAGPYNEQFF
TRBJ1-2,many,NA,TRBV20-1,TGCAGAACCCTGACAGGTTTTGGCTACACCTTC,CRTLTGFGYTF
TRBJ2-5,few,NA,TRBV12-3/TRBV12-4,TGTGCCAGCACCGAGACCACGGGCGTTCAAGAGACCCAGTACTTC,CASTETTGVQETQYF
TRBJ1-5,few,NA,TRBV2,TGTGCCAGCAGTGACAGGGGGCCCCAGCATTTT,CASSDRGPQHF
TRBJ1-2,many,NA,TRBV5-1,TGCGCCAGCAACACTGGGGGAATTCATGGCTACACCTTC,CASNTGGIHGYTF
TRBJ1-5,few,NA,TRBV28,TGTGCCAGCAGTCGGAAGACAGGTATGAGCAATCAGCCCCAGCATTTT,CASSRKTGMSNQPQHF
TRBJ2-3,NA,NA,TRBV28,TGTGCCAGCATCCAAACAGGGAACGATAAAACAGATACGCAGTATTTT,CASIQTGNDKTDTQYF
TRBJ1-5,many,TRBD1,TRBV7-9,TGTGCCAGCAGCTTAGAGGGGGACAGAGGACAGCCCCAGCATTTT,CASSLEGDRGQPQHF
TRBJ2-3,few,TRBD1,TRBV13,TGTGCCAGCAGCTACCGGGACAGGGTTACAGATACGCAGTATTTT,CASSYRDRVTDTQYF
TRBJ2-1,many,TRBD2,TRBV12-3/TRBV12-4,TGTGCCAGCAGTTTGGGACTAGCGGGGAATGAGCAGTTCTTC,CASSLGLAGNEQFF
TRBJ2-3,many,TRBD1,TRBV5-1,TGCGCCAGCAGCTTTGAGGGGGCGCGGACAGATACGCAGTATTTT,CASSFEGARTDTQYF
TRBJ2-7,NA,NA,TRBV3-1,TGTGCCAGCAGCCCGTCGGCCGGTATCTACGAGCAGTACTTC,CASSPSAGIYEQYF
TRBJ2-2,NA,NA,TRBV24-1,TGTGCCACCAGTGATTTGGCTTGGGCGGGGACCGGGGAGCTGTTTTTT,CATSDLAWAGTGELFF
TRBJ1-5,many,NA,TRBV12-3/TRBV12-4,TGTGCCAGCAGGACAGATCCCAGCAATCAGCCCCAGCATTTT,CASRTDPSNQPQHF
TRBJ2-4,many,NA,TRBV20-1,TGCAGTGCTAGCGGGGTTGGTAAGGAAAGAAACATTCAGTACTTC,CSASGVGKERNIQYF
TRBJ2-3,few,NA,TRBV29-1,TGCAGCGTTGATTCAGTGGAGACGCAGTATTTT,CSVDSVETQYF
TRBJ2-3,many,NA,TRBV6-5,TGTGCCAGCAGTTCCTGGATAGCCCCAACGGATACGCAGTATTTT,CASSSWIAPTDTQYF
TRBJ1-6,NA,NA,TRBV7-2,TGTGCCAGCAGCTCCGCAGGAGCCTATAATTCACCCCTCCACTTT,CASSSAGAYNSPLHF
TRBJ1-4,few,TRBD1,TRBV11-1,TGTGCCAGCAGCTCCGGGACAGGGGGCAGAGGGGCTAATGAAAAACTGTTTTTT,CASSSGTGGRGANEKLFF
TRBJ2-7,NA,TRBD2,TRBV7-6,TGTGCCAGCAGCTTATCAGCGGGGGCCCCCTACGAGCAGTACTTC,CASSLSAGAPYEQYF
TRBJ2-2,NA,NA,TRBV7-3,TGTGCCAGCAGCTTAACGAATGCATGGGCGCGGACCGGGGAGCTGTTTTTT,CASSLTNAWARTGELFF
TRBJ2-7,many,NA,TRBV6-1,TGTGCCAGCAGTGAAGCCTCAGTACCGGGAACCTCTTTCAACTACGAGCAGTACTTC,CASSEASVPGTSFNYEQYF
TRBJ2-3,many,TRBD2,TRBV7-6,TGTGCCAGCAGCATTTCAGCGGGGGGGCCGGATACGCAGTATTTT,CASSISAGGPDTQYF
TRBJ1-5,few,NA,TRBV2,TGTGCCAGCAGTGGATCGCGGGGTCAAGGGGGTGGCAATCAGCCCCAGCATTTT,CASSGSRGQGGGNQPQHF
TRBJ2-2,many,NA,TRBV3-1,TGTGCCAGCAGCCAAGCCCTGTGGGACACCGGGGAGCTGTTTTTT,CASSQALWDTGELFF
TRBJ2-2,many,NA,TRBV29-1,TGCAGCGTTGGTGACCCAGGTCCCGGGGAGCTGTTTTTT,CSVGDPGPGELFF
TRBJ1-1,many,TRBD1,TRBV5-1,TGCGCCAGCAGCGCGCCACAGGGGGCTCTGAACACTGAAGCTTTCTTT,CASSAPQGALNTEAFF
TRBJ2-7,NA,NA,TRBV5-1,TGCGCCAGCAGCTGGACAGGGAGGGACGAGCAGTACTTC,CASSWTGRDEQYF